These 8 T cell receptor beta chains came from one sample sequenced in a study of T cell repertoires in cytomegalovirus infection. TCRdb redid the calling of the reads with MiXCR, one entry per CDR3 protein. Of about 260,000 distinct CDR3 sequences in the sample, about an eighth are singletons; the top ten hold roughly 9.7%. Sequencing was performed on PBMCs. The receptors were sampled from a human donor in good health (CMV status not recorded). Some clones in this sample may be carry-over from other donors' samples.

This clonotype was detected ten times or more. The V call is TRBV7-2, the J call TRBJ2-7; D is uncertain. CDR3 size: 17 residues. In germline, CDR1 is SGHTA, CDR2 FQGNSA. V was trimmed by 5 bases and J by 0 bases, leaving 20 bases between them. CDR3 amino acids: CASSPNGWEISSYEQYF. Written as DNA, the CDR3 is TGTGCCAGCAGCCCGAATGGTTGGGAAATCAGCTCCTACGAGCAGTACTTC. Supplemented by reference TRBV7-2 and TRBJ2-7, the full variable domain reads GAGVSQSPSNKVTEKGKDVELRCDPISGHTALYWYRQSLGQGLEFLIYFQGNSAPDKSGLPSDRFSAERTGGSVSTLTIQRTQQEDSAVYLCASSPNGWEISSYEQYFGPGTRLTVT.

The J gene is TRBJ1-2, the V gene TRBV12-3 or TRBV12-4, with TRBD1 matching 7 bases. V lost 5 bases and J lost 5; bases outside the gene matches: 11. CDR3 length: 15 residues. In DNA form, the CDR3 reads TGTGCCAGCAGTCAGGCCGGGACAGTAGTTTATGGCTACACCTTC. It encodes CASSQAGTVVYGYTF.

This clonotype was counted at least ten times. The gene calls are TRBV12-3 or TRBV12-4 and TRBJ2-1; weak D call: TRBD1 (6 bases). The CDR3 has 14 amino acids. The V and J ends lost 6 bases and 2 bases respectively, with 11 bases between them. CDR3 bases: TGTGCCAGCAGACCAGGGGAAACCTACAATGAGCAGTTCTTC. It is translated as CASRPGETYNEQFF.

V and J are TRBV7-9 and TRBJ2-7; 13 nucleotides agree with TRBD2. The trim removed 5 bases at V and 6 bases at J, leaving 1 base unmatched. Germline loops: CDR1 SEHNR, CDR2 FQNEAQ (reference sequence). The CDR3 covers 13 residues. DNA for the CDR3: TGTGCCAGCAGCCGACTAGCGGGAGGCGAGCAGTACTTC. Encoded protein: CASSRLAGGEQYF.

A word on this clonotype: This clone may be a read error of a much larger clone one base away. Since no conserved phenylalanine or tryptophan closes the CDR3, a read error is the likely cause. The chain couples TRBV7-6 to TRBJ2-1; D ambiguous. The length of the CDR3 is 13 residues. Germline-derived CDR1 and CDR2 are SGHVS and FNYEAQ. The CDR3 sequence is CASSAPNDNEQFL. The CDR3 nucleotides read TGTGCTAGCAGCGCGCCGAACGACAATGAGCAGTTCCTC.

This clonotype has only a few counts. The V call is TRBV7-2, the J call TRBJ1-6; D call uncertain. The germline gives CDR1 SGHTA, CDR2 FQGNSA. CDR3 length: 11 residues. Trimming took off 4 bases at V and 12 bases at J, with 7 bases between the two ends. The CDR3 nucleotides read TGTGCCAGCAGCTCGTTCGGACCCCTCCACTTT. This codes for CASSSFGPLHF. The variable domain in full, with the rest retrieved from reference TRBV7-2 and TRBJ1-6, is GAGVSQSPSNKVTEKGKDVELRCDPISGHTALYWYRQSLGQGLEFLIYFQGNSAPDKSGLPSDRFSAERTGGSVSTLTIQRTQQEDSAVYLCASSSFGPLHFGNGTRLTVT.

In its sample, this clonotype was seen many times. The junction does not match germline at one end; this may be a read error. V is TRBV7-7 and J is TRBJ2-5; either TRBD1 or TRBD2 may supply D (5 bases each). The germline CDR1 and CDR2 sequences are SSHAT and FNYEAQ (reference sequence). CDR3 size: 15 residues. DNA for the CDR3: TGTGCTAGCAGCTTATCCGGGGACCCCCGGGAGACCCAGTACTTC. Encoded protein: CASSLSGDPRETQYF.

V is TRBV20-1 and J is TRBJ1-1, with D unresolved. The CDR3 totals 12 residues. Trimming left V 6 bases short and J 5 bases short, with 13 bases between. Germline lookup yields CDR1 DFQATT and CDR2 SNEGSKA (reference sequence). Here the CDR3 DNA reads TGCAGTGCCGGACCCCCGGGGACTGAAGCTTTCTTT. Amino acid sequence: CSAGPPGTEAFF.